Described below is a single T cell receptor beta chain sequence and its context. These data originate in a study of CD8+CD57+ T cells in acquired aplastic anemia. Germline loops: CDR1 MRHNA, CDR2 SNTAGT. The CDR3 length is 17 residues. With 2 bases removed from V and 3 bases from J, the gap between germline ends came to 17 bases. Genomic DNA served as template for TCR beta VDJ and CDR3 profiling. TCRdb processed the reads anew with MiXCR; each CDR3 protein has one entry. The profile shows hundreds of thousands of distinct CDR3 sequences, about a third of them singletons. Previously, flow cytometry had revealed CD8+CD57+ cell expansion in the patients chosen for sequencing.

The source material was sorted CD4+, CD8+, or CD8+CD57+ T cells (not recorded which) from PBMCs. This sequence originates from a human donor with aplastic anemia. The chain couples TRBV6-4 to TRBJ1-5, with D hard to call. The CDR3 DNA is TGTGCCAGCAGTGACGGAGGATTTCCCGGACCCAATCAGCCCCAGCATTTT. This translates into CASSDGGFPGPNQPQHF.